The 10 T cell receptor beta chains given below trace back to one sample, sequenced in a study of blood T cell repertoires in COVID-19 (dated by TCRdb to about 2020). Libraries were built with the immunoSEQ multiplex PCR assay. In its TCRdb copy, this immuneACCESS table keeps in-frame sequences only and misses some clones. Where compared with another copy, unresolved V genes explain less than half of these, and the others have no known cause. A total of 55,000 to 80,000 clones appear in this sample, 65% to 85% of them only once. Roughly 20% of the sample is held by the ten biggest clonotypes. Specimen: peripheral blood. All receptors come from a woman at least 80 years old with active or convalescent COVID-19.

CDR3 region: CASSQGLQNTEAFF. In DNA, the CDR3 is TGCGCCAGCAGCCAAGGGTTACAGAACACTGAAGCTTTCTTT. The chain employs TRBV4-1 and TRBJ1-1, with no clear D. The CDR3 is made up of 14 amino acids. Trimming shortened V by 1 base and J by 1 base, and 7 bases separated the two germline ends. The germline gives CDR1 MGHRA, CDR2 YSYEKL.

The rearrangement joins TRBV14 to TRBJ2-7; maybe TRBD1 (5 bases). Trimming took off 3 bases at V and 2 bases at J, with 17 bases between the two ends. CDR3 length equals 16 residues. Germline V lookup: CDR1 SGHDN, CDR2 FVKESK. The CDR3 DNA is TGTGCCAGCAGCCACGGTTGGGGCAGGGCCACCTACGAGCAGTACTTC. Its protein product is CASSHGWGRATYEQYF.

The V gene is TRBV10-2, the J gene TRBJ1-5; no clear D gene. The germline V gene encodes CDR1 WSHSY and CDR2 SAAADI. V was shortened by 6 bases and J by 7 bases, with 10 bases between the two germline ends. This CDR3 comprises 12 residues. CDR3 in amino acids: CASRLEGQPQHF. The CDR3 DNA reads as TGCGCCAGCAGGCTTGAGGGACAGCCCCAGCATTTT.

The chain has TRBV3-1 (or the pseudogene TRBV3-2) and TRBJ1-2; 9 nucleotides agree with TRBD1. The CDR3 is made up of 17 amino acids. Germline CDR1 LGHDT, CDR2 YNNKEL (reference sequence). After removal of 4 bases from V and 3 bases from J, the junction contained 12 bases not matched to a gene. The CDR3 DNA reads TGTGCCAGCAGCCCCCCGGACAGGGGAGCTCGGGACTATGGCTACACCTTC. This sequence encodes CASSPPDRGARDYGYTF.

This clone has just one count. The chain links TRBV9 to TRBJ2-3; D might be TRBD2 (5 bases). The V gene's germline CDR1 is SGDLS and CDR2 YYNGEE. V was trimmed by 4 bases and J by 8 bases, leaving 8 bases between them. The CDR3 sequence is 11 residues long. CDR3 sequence: CASSTSGTQYF. CDR3 DNA sequence: TGTGCCAGCAGCACCAGCGGTACGCAGTATTTT.

The gene calls are TRBV5-1 and TRBJ2-2; D gene uncertain. Germline values: CDR1 SGHRS, CDR2 YFSETQ. V was trimmed by 0 bases and J by 3 bases, leaving 9 bases between them. The CDR3 is made up of 15 amino acids. The CDR3 DNA follows: TGCGCCAGCAGCTTGGCGGTTTCGGACACCGGGGAGCTGTTTTTT. It encodes CASSLAVSDTGELFF.

The chain recombines TRBV30 with TRBJ2-1, with TRBD1 identical over 8 bases. In germline, CDR1 is GTSNPN, CDR2 SVGIG (reference sequence). The CDR3 sequence is 12 residues long. The junction had 0 bases not matched to a gene; V was cut back by 1 base and J by 7 bases. The chain's CDR3 is CAWSDRGNEQFF. In DNA, the CDR3 is TGTGCCTGGAGTGACAGGGGGAATGAGCAGTTCTTC.

V and J are TRBV3-1 (or the pseudogene TRBV3-2) and TRBJ2-5; no firm D call. Trimming pared 9 bases from V and 2 bases from J, leaving 7 bases between. The length of the CDR3 is 11 residues. In germline, CDR1 is LGHDT, CDR2 YNNKEL (reference sequence). The CDR3 loop is CASRKQETQYF. In DNA form, the CDR3 reads TGTGCCAGTAGAAAACAAGAGACCCAGTACTTC.

The chain couples TRBV19 to TRBJ2-2; 9 nucleotides align to TRBD1. The CDR3 contains 17 residues. CDR1 is LNHDA and CDR2 is SQIVND in the germline V gene (reference sequence). V shed 3 bases, J shed 3 bases, and the junction held 8 bases outside the gene matches. CDR3 sequence: CASSMGGWDRDTGELFF. As DNA, the CDR3 is TGTGCCAGTAGTATGGGAGGATGGGACAGGGACACCGGGGAGCTGTTTTTT.

The chain carries TRBV25-1 and TRBJ1-4; D possibly corresponds to TRBD1 (5 bases). This CDR3 has 12 residues. CDR1 is MGHDK and CDR2 is SYGVNS in the germline V gene. V lost 6 bases to trimming and J lost 10 bases, with 12 bases between them. CDR3 loop: CASSPQGVKLFF. CDR3 DNA sequence: TGTGCCAGCAGCCCCCAGGGCGTAAAACTGTTTTTT.